The 3 T cell receptor beta chains below all came from one sample that was sequenced in a study of Graves' ophthalmopathy and Graves' hyperthyroidism. Amplification of TCR beta CDR3 regions used RNA transcripts. HTBI primers were employed in first-round RT-PCR, then a second-round multiplex PCR followed. TCRdb re-analysed the multiplex PCR reads in MiXCR, keeping a single row per CDR3 protein. This sample yields around 1.1 million distinct CDR3 sequences, of which about two fifths are seen a single time; 11% belongs to the top ten. Input material: peripheral blood or thyroid tissue (not recorded which). The receptors were sampled from an adult man with Graves' hyperthyroidism.

Regarding this clonotype: At one boundary the junction diverges from the germline segment, which might be a read error. The chain joins TRBV27 to TRBJ2-7; tentatively, D is TRBD1 or TRBD2 (5 bases each). The CDR3 extends over 14 amino acids. Per germline, CDR1 MNHEY and CDR2 SMNVEV (reference sequence). The CDR3 nucleotides are TGTGCCAGCAGTCCGTACGGGGTAGGGGAAGAGCCGTACTTC. Amino acids: CASSPYGVGEEPYF.

The chain couples TRBV9 to TRBJ2-5; 12 positions match TRBD2. This CDR3 spans 17 amino acids. With V trimmed by 4 bases and J by 5 bases, 12 bases remained unmatched. CDR1 and CDR2 (germline): SGDLS, YYNGEE. CDR3 protein: CASSQGAGTSGRETQYF. The CDR3 coding sequence is TGTGCCAGCAGCCAGGGAGCCGGGACTAGCGGGCGGGAGACCCAGTACTTC.

This sequence joins TRBV10-3 and TRBJ1-1; D gene uncertain. Deletions cut 4 bases from V and 1 base from J, with 22 bases between. The CDR3 loop spans 18 amino acids. Germline assignment: CDR1 ENHRY and CDR2 SYGVKD. CDR3 bases: TGTGCCATCAGTGTATTTGGGGAGGGTACCGGAGGGAACACTGAAGCTTTCTTT. Protein: CAISVFGEGTGGNTEAFF.